The TCR beta chain under discussion was sequenced for a study of response to subunit inactivated influenza vaccine. Notes on the study in general: Each seasonal flu vaccination may recruit only limited new T cells, authors suggested.

Via MiXCR, TCRdb re-called the RT-PCR reads, giving one row per CDR3 protein. The profile shows hundreds of thousands of distinct CDR3 sequences, 12% to 15% of them singletons. Comments on this clonotype: Its antigen is undetermined.

Trimming removed 7 bases at V and 0 bases at J, with 10 bases between. The CDR3 covers 12 residues. Germline loops: CDR1 SQVTM, CDR2 ANQGSEA. The V gene is TRBV29-1, the J gene TRBJ2-7; no reliable D call. The sequence derives from a man over 45 who received an inactivated influenza vaccine. The source material was PBMCs from blood, sampled around 14 days before vaccination. The CDR3 nucleotides are TGCAGCGGTGGTGGGGACTCCTACGAGCAGTACTTC. Protein: CSGGGDSYEQYF.